The entry below gives a single T cell receptor beta chain sequence along with its context. This clone was observed once. This receptor's antigen is unknown. No qualities accompany the bases; no much larger clone lies one base away. Samples from volunteer blood donors who had recovered from COVID-19 were contributed by a second Seattle source. The collaborating institutions used their own protocols to collect whole blood in K2EDTA tubes. Collaborator samples were shipped for TCRbeta analysis as frozen whole blood, isolated PBMCs, or DNA extracted from either sample type. TCRbeta CDR3 regions were amplified from genomic DNA using the immunoSEQ Assay, a bias-controlled multiplex PCR. In the paper's pipeline: The number of nucleated cells in each sample was estimated from the amplification of reference gene primers within the assay. To quantify the absolute abundance of each unique TCRbeta CDR3 rearrangement, sequence reads were collapsed and filtered. Productive Simpson clonality was computed per sample as the square root of Simpson's diversity index over productive rearrangements. The table was pulled from immuneACCESS by TCRdb, which kept in-frame rearrangements only. Such tables lose some clones; where checked, under half of the loss comes from unresolved V genes, and the rest has no known cause. V, J and clone size reflect that table, while D and trimming were determined from the DNA. The sample records roughly 350,000 clones, more than 75% of which are singletons. The ten largest account for around 3.5% of the sample.

V is reduced by 5 bases and J by 5 bases, leaving a spacing of 12 bases between them. CDR1 and CDR2 were assigned from the germline V gene as KGHSH and LQKENI. The CDR3 numbers 13 residues from cysteine through phenylalanine. Here the CDR3 DNA is all that survives: 39 bases in frame from base 1. This sample was included in a study of blood T cell repertoires in COVID-19 (dated by TCRdb to about 2020). With regard to the full study: Samples from collaborators originated in the United States, Italy and Spain and spanned both the acute and convalescent phases of COVID-19. The samples were drawn from the first 160 participants of the ongoing ImmuneRACE study and from some 1,300 subjects provided by 6 global collaborators. Sample metadata almost always included a de-identified subject ID, COVID-19 status, age in years and sex. The prospective study material was composed of cDNA or gDNA derived from T cells, B-cell-depleted T cells, or PBMCs. A freely available public database, intended as a resource for researchers studying the immune response to SARS-CoV-2, is where the repertoires were released. Subjects who had been exposed to COVID-19, were actively infected with it, or had recovered from it provided the deeply sampled blood TCRbeta repertoires that made up the dataset. Where available, HLA class I and class II types were taken from metadata supplied by the sample provider and were not determined by assay-based typing. Points the paper makes about the study in general: The quantity of clinical and demographic metadata differed by source and by participant and was supplied without curation.

The rearranged segments are TRBV18 and TRBJ2-5, with the D gene uncertain. The sequence derives from a woman aged 18-29 years who had recovered from COVID-19. The sample consisted of peripheral blood. The DNA sequence is as follows: TGTGCCAGCTCAAGGAGTCGTGACGAGACCCAGTACTTC. This yields the protein CASSRSRDETQYF.